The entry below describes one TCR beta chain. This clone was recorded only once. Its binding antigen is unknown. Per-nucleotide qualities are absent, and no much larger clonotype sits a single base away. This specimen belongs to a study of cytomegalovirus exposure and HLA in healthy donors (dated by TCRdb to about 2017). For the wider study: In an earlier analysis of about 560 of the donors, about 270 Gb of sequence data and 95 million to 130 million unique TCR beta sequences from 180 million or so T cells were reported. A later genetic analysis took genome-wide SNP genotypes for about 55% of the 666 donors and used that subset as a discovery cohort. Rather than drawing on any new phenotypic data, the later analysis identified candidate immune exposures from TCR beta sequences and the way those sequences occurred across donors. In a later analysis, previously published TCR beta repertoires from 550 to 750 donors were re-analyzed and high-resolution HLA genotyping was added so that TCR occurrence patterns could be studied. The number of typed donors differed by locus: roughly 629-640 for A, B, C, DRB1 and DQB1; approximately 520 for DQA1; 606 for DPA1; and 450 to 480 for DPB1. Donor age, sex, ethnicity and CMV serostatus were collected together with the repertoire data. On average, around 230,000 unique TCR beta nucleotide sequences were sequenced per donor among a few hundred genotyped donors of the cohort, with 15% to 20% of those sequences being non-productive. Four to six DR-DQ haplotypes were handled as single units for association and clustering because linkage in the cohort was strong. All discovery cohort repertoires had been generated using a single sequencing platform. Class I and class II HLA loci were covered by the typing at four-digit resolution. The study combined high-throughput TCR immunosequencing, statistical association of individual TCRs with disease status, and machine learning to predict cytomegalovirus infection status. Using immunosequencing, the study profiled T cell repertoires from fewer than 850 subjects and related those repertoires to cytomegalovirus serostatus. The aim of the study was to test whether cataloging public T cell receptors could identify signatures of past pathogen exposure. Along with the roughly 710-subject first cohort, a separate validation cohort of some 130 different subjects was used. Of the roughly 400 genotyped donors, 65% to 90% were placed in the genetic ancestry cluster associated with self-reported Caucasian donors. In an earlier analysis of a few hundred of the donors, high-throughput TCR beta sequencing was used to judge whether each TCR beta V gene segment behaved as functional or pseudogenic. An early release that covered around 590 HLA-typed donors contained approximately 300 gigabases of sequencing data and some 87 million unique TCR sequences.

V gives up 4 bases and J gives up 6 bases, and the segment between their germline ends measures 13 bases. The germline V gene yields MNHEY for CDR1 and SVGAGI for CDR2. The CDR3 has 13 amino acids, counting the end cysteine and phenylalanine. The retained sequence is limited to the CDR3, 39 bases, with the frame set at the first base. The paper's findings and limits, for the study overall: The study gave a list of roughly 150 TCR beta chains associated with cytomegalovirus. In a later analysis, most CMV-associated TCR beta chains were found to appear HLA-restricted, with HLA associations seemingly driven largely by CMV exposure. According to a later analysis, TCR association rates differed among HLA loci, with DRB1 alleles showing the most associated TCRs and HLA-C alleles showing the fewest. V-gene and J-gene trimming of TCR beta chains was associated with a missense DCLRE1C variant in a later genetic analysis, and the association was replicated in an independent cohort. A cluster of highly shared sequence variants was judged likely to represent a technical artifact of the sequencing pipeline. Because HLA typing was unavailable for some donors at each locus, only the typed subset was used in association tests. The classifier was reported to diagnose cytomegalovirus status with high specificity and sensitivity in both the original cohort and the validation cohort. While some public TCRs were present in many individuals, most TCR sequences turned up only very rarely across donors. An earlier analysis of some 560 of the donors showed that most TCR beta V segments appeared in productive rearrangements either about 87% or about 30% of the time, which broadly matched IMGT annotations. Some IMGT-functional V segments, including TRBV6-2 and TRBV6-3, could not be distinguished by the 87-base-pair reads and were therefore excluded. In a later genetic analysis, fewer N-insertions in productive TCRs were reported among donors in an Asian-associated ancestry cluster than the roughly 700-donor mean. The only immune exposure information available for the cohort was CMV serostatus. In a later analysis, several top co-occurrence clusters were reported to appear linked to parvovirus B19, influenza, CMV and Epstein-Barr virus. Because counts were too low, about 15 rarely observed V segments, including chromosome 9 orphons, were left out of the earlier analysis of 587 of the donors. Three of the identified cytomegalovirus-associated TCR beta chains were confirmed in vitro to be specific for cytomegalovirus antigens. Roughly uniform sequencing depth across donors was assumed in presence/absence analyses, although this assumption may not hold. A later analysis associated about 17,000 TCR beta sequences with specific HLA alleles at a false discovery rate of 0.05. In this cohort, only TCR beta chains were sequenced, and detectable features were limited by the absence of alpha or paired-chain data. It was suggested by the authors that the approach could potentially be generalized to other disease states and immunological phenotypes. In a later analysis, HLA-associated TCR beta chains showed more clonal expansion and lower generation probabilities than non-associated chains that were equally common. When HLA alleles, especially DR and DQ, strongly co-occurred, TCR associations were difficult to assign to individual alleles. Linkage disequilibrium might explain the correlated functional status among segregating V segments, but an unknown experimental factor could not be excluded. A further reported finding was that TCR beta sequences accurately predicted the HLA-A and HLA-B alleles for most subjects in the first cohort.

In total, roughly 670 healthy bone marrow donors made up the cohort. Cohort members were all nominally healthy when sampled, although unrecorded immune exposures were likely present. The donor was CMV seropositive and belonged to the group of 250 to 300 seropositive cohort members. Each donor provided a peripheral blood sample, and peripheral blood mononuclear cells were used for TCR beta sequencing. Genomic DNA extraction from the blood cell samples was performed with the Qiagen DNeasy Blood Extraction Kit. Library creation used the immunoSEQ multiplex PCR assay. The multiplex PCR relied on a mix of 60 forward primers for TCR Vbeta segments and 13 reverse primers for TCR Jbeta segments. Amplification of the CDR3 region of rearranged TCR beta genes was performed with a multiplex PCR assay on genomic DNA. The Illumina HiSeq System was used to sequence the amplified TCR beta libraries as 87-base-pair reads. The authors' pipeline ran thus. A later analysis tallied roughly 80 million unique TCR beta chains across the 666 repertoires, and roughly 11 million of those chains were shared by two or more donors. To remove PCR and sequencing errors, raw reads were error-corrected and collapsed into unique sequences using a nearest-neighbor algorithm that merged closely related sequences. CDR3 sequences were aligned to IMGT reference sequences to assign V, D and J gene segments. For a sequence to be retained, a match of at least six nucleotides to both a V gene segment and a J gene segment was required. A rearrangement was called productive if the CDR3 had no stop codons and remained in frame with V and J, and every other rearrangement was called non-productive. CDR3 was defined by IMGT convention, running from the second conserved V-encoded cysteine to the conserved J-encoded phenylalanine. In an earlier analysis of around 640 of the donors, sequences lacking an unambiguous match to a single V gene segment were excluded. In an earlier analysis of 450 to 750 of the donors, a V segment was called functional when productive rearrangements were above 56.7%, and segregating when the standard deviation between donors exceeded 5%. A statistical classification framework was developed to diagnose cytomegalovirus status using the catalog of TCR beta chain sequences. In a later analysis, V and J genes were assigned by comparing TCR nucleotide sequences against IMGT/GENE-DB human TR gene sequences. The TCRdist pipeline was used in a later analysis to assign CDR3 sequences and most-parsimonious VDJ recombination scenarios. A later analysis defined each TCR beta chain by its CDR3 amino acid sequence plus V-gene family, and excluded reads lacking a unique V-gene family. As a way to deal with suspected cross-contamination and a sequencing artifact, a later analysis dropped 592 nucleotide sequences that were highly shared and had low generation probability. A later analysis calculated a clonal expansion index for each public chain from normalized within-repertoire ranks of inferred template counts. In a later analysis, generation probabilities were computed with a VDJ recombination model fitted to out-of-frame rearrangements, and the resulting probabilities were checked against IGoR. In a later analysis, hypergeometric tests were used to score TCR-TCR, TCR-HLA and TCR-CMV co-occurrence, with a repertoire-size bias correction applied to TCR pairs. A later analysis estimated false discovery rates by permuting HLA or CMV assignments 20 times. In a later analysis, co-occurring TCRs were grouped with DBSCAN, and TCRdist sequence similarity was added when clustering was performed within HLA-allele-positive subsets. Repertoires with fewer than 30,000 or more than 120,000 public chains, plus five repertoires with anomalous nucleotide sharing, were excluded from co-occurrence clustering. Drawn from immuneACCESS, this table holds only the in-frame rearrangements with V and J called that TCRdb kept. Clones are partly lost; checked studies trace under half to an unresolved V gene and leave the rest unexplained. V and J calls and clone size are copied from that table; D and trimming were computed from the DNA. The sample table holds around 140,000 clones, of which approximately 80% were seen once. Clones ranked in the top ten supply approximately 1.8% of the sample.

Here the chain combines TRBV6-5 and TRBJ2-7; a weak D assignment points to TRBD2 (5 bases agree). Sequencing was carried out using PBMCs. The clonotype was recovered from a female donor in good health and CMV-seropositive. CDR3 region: CASSSTTTLEQYF. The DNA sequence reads TGTGCCAGCAGTTCCACGACTACTCTCGAGCAGTACTTC.